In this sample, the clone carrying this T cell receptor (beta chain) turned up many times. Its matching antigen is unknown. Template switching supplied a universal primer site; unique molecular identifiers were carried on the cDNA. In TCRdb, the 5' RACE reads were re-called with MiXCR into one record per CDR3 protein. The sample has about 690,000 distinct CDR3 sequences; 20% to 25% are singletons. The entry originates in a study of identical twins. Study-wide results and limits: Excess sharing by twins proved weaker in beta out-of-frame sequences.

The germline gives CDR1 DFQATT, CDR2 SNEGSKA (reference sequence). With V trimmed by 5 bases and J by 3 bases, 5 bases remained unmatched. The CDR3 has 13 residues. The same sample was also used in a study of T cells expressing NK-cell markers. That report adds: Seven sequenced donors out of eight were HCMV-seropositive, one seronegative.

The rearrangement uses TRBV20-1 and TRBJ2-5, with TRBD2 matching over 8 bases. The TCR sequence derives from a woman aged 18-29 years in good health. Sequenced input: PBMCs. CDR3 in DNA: TGCAGTGCTGGTGGGACTAGGGAAGAGACCCAGTACTTC. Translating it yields CSAGGTREETQYF.